Included here is one T cell receptor (beta chain) sequence, with context. Other DNA sequences within the sample encode an identical CDR3. Sequencing used cDNA as its template, made by extracting RNA and reverse transcribing it. Assay: immunoSEQ multiplex PCR; the TCRdb copy retains only in-frame clones and omits some. The sample records 130,000 to 150,000 clones, around 51% being singletons. This entry comes from a study of CD8+ T cells in alopecia areata. The V gene's germline CDR1 is SGDLS and CDR2 YYNGEE. This CDR3 region has 16 residues. Trimming left V 0 bases short and J 2 bases short, with 12 bases between.

The genes are TRBV9 and TRBJ2-1, with D uncertain. The origin of this receptor is a human donor with alopecia areata. Sequenced material: CD4+ T cells sorted from blood, taken at week 0. The CDR3 DNA follows: TGTGCCAGCAGCGTAGACGGCGGAAGAACCTACAATGAGCAGTTCTTC. It codes for CASSVDGGRTYNEQFF.